This T cell receptor beta chain originates from a study of blood T cells in healthy people across ages. Study information: Capture by template switching was about one barcoded beta molecule per two T cells.

Per-sample yields of isolated PBMCs were at least 6 million. At least 5.5 micrograms of total RNA were extracted per sample. A second PCR of about 7 to 11 cycles used a sample-barcoded 5' primer and a J-beta primer mix. TCRdb reprocessed the 5' RACE reads via MiXCR and lists one record per CDR3 protein. The data show hundreds of thousands of distinct CDR3 sequences, under 30% seen once. The sequence derives from a woman aged 80 or over in good health. The sample was blood.

CDR3 loop: CASSTYPQEFDGYTF. In DNA, the CDR3 is TGTGCCAGCAGCACCTACCCTCAGGAATTTGATGGCTACACCTTC. V and J are TRBV3-1 and TRBJ1-2; no clear D gene. This CDR3 contains 15 residues. Per germline, CDR1 LGHDT and CDR2 YNNKEL (reference sequence). Deletions cut 5 bases from V and 6 bases from J, with 19 bases between.